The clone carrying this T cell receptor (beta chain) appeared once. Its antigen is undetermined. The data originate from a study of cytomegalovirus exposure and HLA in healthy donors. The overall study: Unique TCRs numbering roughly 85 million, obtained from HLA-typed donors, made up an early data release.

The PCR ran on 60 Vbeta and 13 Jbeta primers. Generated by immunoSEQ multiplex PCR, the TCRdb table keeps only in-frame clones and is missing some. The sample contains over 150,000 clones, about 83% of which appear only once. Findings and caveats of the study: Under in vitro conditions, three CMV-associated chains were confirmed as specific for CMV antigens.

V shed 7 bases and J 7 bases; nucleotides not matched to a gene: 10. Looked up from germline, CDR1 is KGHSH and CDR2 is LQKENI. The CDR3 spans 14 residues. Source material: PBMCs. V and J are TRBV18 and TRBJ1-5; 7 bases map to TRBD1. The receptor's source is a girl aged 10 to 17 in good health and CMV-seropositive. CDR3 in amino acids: CASLRTGTEQPQHF. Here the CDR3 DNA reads TGTGCCAGCTTGCGAACAGGGACAGAGCAGCCCCAGCATTTT.